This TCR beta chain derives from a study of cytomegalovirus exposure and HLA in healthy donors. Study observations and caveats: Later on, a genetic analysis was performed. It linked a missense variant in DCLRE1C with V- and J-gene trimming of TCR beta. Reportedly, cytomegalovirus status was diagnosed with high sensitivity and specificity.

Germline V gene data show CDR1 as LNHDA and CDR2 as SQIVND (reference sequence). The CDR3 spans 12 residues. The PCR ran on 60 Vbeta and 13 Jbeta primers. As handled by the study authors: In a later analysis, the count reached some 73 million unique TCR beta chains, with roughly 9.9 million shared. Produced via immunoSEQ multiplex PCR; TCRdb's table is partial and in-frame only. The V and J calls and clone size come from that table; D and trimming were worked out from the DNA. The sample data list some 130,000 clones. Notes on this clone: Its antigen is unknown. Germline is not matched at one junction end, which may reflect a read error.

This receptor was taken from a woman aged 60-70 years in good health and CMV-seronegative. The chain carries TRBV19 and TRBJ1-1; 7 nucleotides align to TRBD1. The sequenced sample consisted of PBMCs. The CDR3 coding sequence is TGTGCCAGTAGTGAAGGAGACAGGGAGGAGCTTTTT. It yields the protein CASSEGDREELF.